This T cell receptor beta chain was observed in a study of tumor-infiltrating lymphocytes in primary liver carcinoma. The study, taken as a whole, reports: Overlap between tumor regions exceeded overlap of tumor with adjacent tissue or blood. Being bulk and unsorted, samples allowed no CD4+ and CD8+ repertoire comparison.

Germline assignment: CDR1 SGHRS and CDR2 YFSETQ. Trimming left V 0 bases short and J 7 bases short, with 8 bases between. The CDR3 consists of 12 residues. TCR beta cDNA was prepared out of roughly 500 ng total RNA by means of a constant-region primer. Three nested multiplex PCR rounds, a slightly modified ARM-PCR method, built the TCR beta libraries. Two initial PCR rounds of around 10 cycles each paired TRBV1-TRBV30 forward primers with a C-beta reverse primer. Using its own MiXCR run on the multiplex PCR reads, TCRdb lists one record per CDR3 protein. The sample shows approximately 330,000 distinct CDR3 sequences, around three fifths of them seen only once. Extraction also yielded germline DNA, while blood RNA was obtained from unsorted whole blood. For this clonotype: Its cognate antigen is unknown.

The V call is TRBV5-1, the J call TRBJ2-7; D ambiguous. Sequenced: peripheral blood. The receptor's source is a middle-aged man with primary liver carcinoma and hepatitis B virus infection. The CDR3 coding sequence is TGCGCCAGCAGCTTGGAAGGTCAAGAGCAGTACTTC. Encoded protein: CASSLEGQEQYF.